Each of the 23 T cell receptor beta chains below was sequenced from the same sample in a study of CD8 T cells in ankylosing spondylitis. TCRdb reprocessed the 5' RACE reads with MiXCR, giving one entry per CDR3 protein. The sample consists of roughly 35,000 distinct CDR3 sequences, more than 9.5% of them appearing once. The sample comprised synovial fluid, either unsorted or a sorted T cell fraction (not recorded which). Receptor source: a male donor with ankylosing spondylitis.

This clonotype has a count of ten or more. This chain uses TRBV27 with TRBJ2-2; no definite D call. Germline values: CDR1 MNHEY, CDR2 SMNVEV (reference sequence). This CDR3 comprises 12 residues. V was trimmed by 5 bases and J by 3 bases, leaving 4 bases between them. DNA for the CDR3: TGTGCCAGCAGTGATTACACCGGGGAGCTGTTTTTT. Its protein product is CASSDYTGELFF.

V is TRBV9 and J is TRBJ2-1; no clear D. Germline V CDR1 and CDR2: SGDLS, YYNGEE. Trimming removed 2 bases at V and 6 bases at J, with 15 bases between. CDR3 length: 15 amino acids. The CDR3 is CASSVSWGYGNEQFF. DNA of the CDR3: TGTGCCAGCAGCGTGTCGTGGGGATACGGCAATGAGCAGTTCTTC.

The table lists this clonotype with many counts. This chain connects TRBV10-3 to TRBJ2-7; TRBD1 agrees at 9 bases. V dropped 2 bases and J dropped 3; count of bases not matched to a gene: 2. Germline CDR1 ENHRY, CDR2 SYGVKD. This CDR3 is built from 14 residues. This chain's CDR3 is CAISEMGQGYEQYF. The CDR3 nucleotides are TGTGCCATCAGTGAGATGGGACAGGGCTACGAGCAGTACTTC.

This chain links TRBV7-9 with TRBJ1-6; unclear D gene. The ends were cut back, 3 bases at V and 8 bases at J, with 14 bases in the middle. Germline assignment: CDR1 SEHNR and CDR2 FQNEAQ (reference sequence). The CDR3 totals 15 residues. This chain's CDR3 is CASSLELSLDSPLHF. Written as DNA, the CDR3 is TGTGCCAGCAGCTTGGAACTATCTCTGGATTCACCCCTCCACTTT.

Many counts were recorded for this clonotype. The chain uses TRBV3-1 and TRBJ2-1; D is perhaps TRBD1 or TRBD2 (6 bases each). Trimming removed 0 bases at V and 8 bases at J, with 17 bases between. The length of the CDR3 is 16 residues. Per the germline V gene, CDR1 is LGHDT and CDR2 is YNNKEL (reference sequence). In DNA, the CDR3 is TGTGCCAGCAGCCAAGATATGATCCCAGGGGAGGATGAGCAGTTCTTC. Protein: CASSQDMIPGEDEQFF.

The chain has TRBV11-2 and TRBJ1-6; no clear D gene. Germline values: CDR1 SGHAT, CDR2 FQNNGV. Trimming pared 4 bases from V and 8 bases from J, leaving 9 bases between. The CDR3 is 13 amino acids. The CDR3 here is CASSSLADSPLHF. The CDR3 region has the DNA TGTGCCAGCAGCTCCTTGGCAGATTCACCCCTCCACTTT.

The V call is TRBV7-9, the J call TRBJ1-4; D perhaps matches TRBD1 (6 bases). Looked up from germline, CDR1 is SEHNR and CDR2 is FQNEAQ (reference sequence). With 5 bases removed from V and 7 bases from J, the gap between germline ends came to 11 bases. The CDR3 totals 13 residues. CDR3: CASSLQGPEKLFF. CDR3 in DNA: TGTGCCAGCAGCCTACAGGGACCTGAAAAACTGTTTTTT.

This clonotype was found many times. The chain joins TRBV29-1 to TRBJ2-7; TRBD2 agrees at 9 bases. This CDR3 has 14 amino acids. V lost 7 bases, J lost 2 bases, and 9 bases stayed unmatched. Per the germline V gene, CDR1 is SQVTM and CDR2 is ANQGSEA. In DNA, the CDR3 is TGCAGCGCCCTCCCAGCGGGAGGCACCTACGAGCAGTACTTC. Amino acids: CSALPAGGTYEQYF.

This chain connects TRBV20-1 to TRBJ2-1; a weak D match, TRBD2 (6 bases). This CDR3 is 17 amino acids long. Germline V gene lookup returns CDR1 DFQATT and CDR2 SNEGSKA (reference sequence). Trimming took off 6 bases at V and 0 bases at J, with 21 bases between the two ends. The CDR3 protein is CSASGTDGKSSYNEQFF. The CDR3 DNA sequence: TGCAGTGCATCCGGGACTGACGGTAAAAGCTCCTACAATGAGCAGTTCTTC.

This clonotype was seen ten or more times. V usage is TRBV29-1 and J usage is TRBJ1-1; TRBD1 matches at 11 bases. Per the germline V gene, CDR1 is SQVTM and CDR2 is ANQGSEA. The ends lost 7 bases at V and 4 bases at J; junction bases unmatched: 5. The CDR3 is 13 residues long. CDR3 region: CSARDRGGTEAFF. CDR3 DNA sequence: TGCAGCGCACGGGACAGGGGGGGCACTGAAGCTTTCTTT.

This clonotype was recorded many times. The chain uses TRBV28 and TRBJ2-1, with D perhaps matching TRBD2 (5 bases). Germline CDR1 MDHEN, CDR2 SYDVKM. This CDR3 has 15 amino acids. V lost 2 bases and J lost 7, with 15 bases in between. The CDR3 loop is CASSLVLARGNEQFF. For the CDR3, the DNA is TGTGCCAGCAGTTTAGTTCTAGCACGAGGTAATGAGCAGTTCTTC.

This clonotype was seen many times. This rearrangement joins TRBV3-1 to TRBJ2-1, with D uncertain. Trimming removed 0 bases at V and 9 bases at J, with 12 bases between. CDR1 is LGHDT, CDR2 YNNKEL, per germline (reference sequence). There are 14 residues in the CDR3. CDR3 DNA sequence: TGTGCCAGCAGCCAAGAGTGGACCGGGTCTGAGCAGTTCTTC. This encodes CASSQEWTGSEQFF.

By frequency in the sample, this clonotype is medium-sized (0.01 to 0.1%). This chain joins TRBV20-1 and TRBJ1-1; no definite D call. This CDR3 spans 11 amino acids. Trimming pared 2 bases from V and 0 bases from J, leaving 1 base between. Germline CDR1 and CDR2: DFQATT and SNEGSKA (reference sequence). The CDR3 here is CSARMNTEAFF. DNA for the CDR3: TGCAGTGCTAGAATGAACACTGAAGCTTTCTTT.

This clonotype was observed a few times. The chain has TRBV7-2 and TRBJ2-7; TRBD1 is a possible D gene (5 bases). This CDR3 is built from 14 residues. V dropped 7 bases and J dropped 0 bases, with 13 bases sitting between them. CDR1 is SGHTA, CDR2 FQGNSA, per germline. DNA of the CDR3: TGTGCCAGCAACCGGATTAGGGGCTCCTACGAGCAGTACTTC. This translates into CASNRIRGSYEQYF.

V usage is TRBV7-2 and J usage is TRBJ2-1; 7 bases line up with TRBD2. The length of the CDR3 is 16 residues. Germline lookup yields CDR1 SGHTA and CDR2 FQGNSA. The V gene end was trimmed by 5 bases and the J gene end by 0 bases; junction bases not matched to a gene: 7. CDR3 loop: CASSPQASGSYNEQFF. The CDR3 DNA reads TGTGCCAGCAGCCCCCAAGCTAGCGGCTCCTACAATGAGCAGTTCTTC.

The chain carries TRBV7-7 and TRBJ2-1, with D perhaps matching TRBD2 (6 bases). V was trimmed by 3 bases and J by 8 bases, leaving 14 bases between them. The CDR3 loop spans 14 amino acids. Looked up from germline, CDR1 is SSHAT and CDR2 is FNYEAQ (reference sequence). CDR3 protein: CASSFRLESDEQFF. The CDR3 DNA is TGTGCCAGCAGCTTCCGACTAGAGAGCGATGAGCAGTTCTTC.

The CDR3 loop is CSARDRLAGVTYEQYF. As DNA, the CDR3 is TGCAGTGCTAGAGATCGCCTAGCGGGGGTCACCTACGAGCAGTACTTC. The chain employs TRBV20-1 and TRBJ2-7, with TRBD2 matching over 10 bases. Germline V gives CDR1 DFQATT, CDR2 SNEGSKA (reference sequence). The CDR3 extends over 16 amino acids. With 0 bases clipped from V and 2 bases from J, the junction kept 7 bases outside the gene matches.

A few counts support this clonotype. This sequence joins TRBV15 and TRBJ2-1; D is tentatively TRBD1 or TRBD2 (5 bases each). V was shortened by 1 base and J by 3 bases, with 13 bases between the two germline ends. Germline CDR1 is LNHNV and CDR2 is YYDKDF (reference sequence). This CDR3 contains 16 residues. The DNA of the CDR3 is TGTGCCACCAGCAGAGGACGGGGCAGGGTCTACAATGAGCAGTTCTTC. Translating it yields CATSRGRGRVYNEQFF.

This chain links TRBV7-2 with TRBJ1-5; no firm D call. CDR1 and CDR2 from the germline V gene are SGHTA and FQGNSA. Trimming shortened V by 3 bases and J by 2 bases, and 11 bases separated the two germline ends. CDR3 length: 15 amino acids. The DNA for the CDR3 is TGTGCCAGCAGCTTGATGCTCGAGGGCAATCAGCCCCAGCATTTT. It codes for CASSLMLEGNQPQHF.

This clonotype was observed a few times. This rearrangement joins TRBV6-4 to TRBJ2-1; 11 nucleotides line up with TRBD2. The CDR3 length is 15 residues. Germline V gene lookup returns CDR1 MRHNA and CDR2 SNTAGT. The junction had 2 bases not matched to a gene; V was cut back by 3 bases and J by 4 bases. As DNA, the CDR3 is TGTGCCAGCAGTGAGGGACTAGCGGAATACAATGAGCAGTTCTTC. Amino acids: CASSEGLAEYNEQFF.

This rearrangement joins TRBV7-8 to TRBJ2-5, with 13 nucleotides matching TRBD2. Germline V gene sequence: CDR1 SGHVS, CDR2 FQNEAQ. The CDR3 runs 15 residues. After removal of 4 bases from V and 5 bases from J, the junction contained 4 bases not matched to a gene. The CDR3 loop reads CASSSPGLAGETQYF. The CDR3 region has the DNA TGTGCCAGCAGCTCCCCGGGACTAGCGGGGGAGACCCAGTACTTC.

The chain joins TRBV9 to TRBJ1-5, with D unresolved. CDR3 length equals 13 residues. Germline assignment: CDR1 SGDLS and CDR2 YYNGEE. V was shortened by 6 bases and J by 2 bases, with 9 bases between the two germline ends. The CDR3 region has the DNA TGTGCCAGCAACATGGGAGGCAATCAGCCCCAGCATTTT. It yields the protein CASNMGGNQPQHF.

Ten or more counts support this clonotype. The chain uses TRBV7-2 and TRBJ2-1, with D uncertain. This CDR3 region has 13 residues. Germline lookup yields CDR1 SGHTA and CDR2 FQGNSA. Trimming removed 1 base from V and 6 bases from J, with 7 bases in between. The CDR3 protein is CASSLDGFNEQFF. The CDR3 DNA reads as TGTGCCAGCAGCTTAGACGGGTTCAATGAGCAGTTCTTC. Full variable domain (rest looked up from reference TRBV7-2 and TRBJ2-1): GAGVSQSPSNKVTEKGKDVELRCDPISGHTALYWYRQSLGQGLEFLIYFQGNSAPDKSGLPSDRFSAERTGGSVSTLTIQRTQQEDSAVYLCASSLDGFNEQFFGPGTRLTVL.